This TCR beta chain was sequenced for a study of cytomegalovirus exposure and HLA in healthy donors. Whole-study context: Earlier results showed 90 million to 120 million unique TCR beta sequences derived from about 179 million T cells.

Findings and limits, study-wide: A highly shared variant cluster was judged a likely technical artifact. Some TCR beta chains (approximately 180 of them) were listed as cytomegalovirus-associated. A few chains tied to CMV proved CMV antigen-specific in vitro.

The PCR made use of 60 Vbeta and 13 Jbeta primers. Sequencing used immunoSEQ multiplex PCR; TCRdb keeps in-frame clones, though not all of them. The sample shows about 160,000 clones, approximately 86% of them seen only once. For this clone: What it binds is unknown.

The sequence came from a woman between 18 and 29 years old in good health and CMV-seronegative. Specimen: PBMCs.

DNA for the CDR3: TGTGCCAGCAGTCACGGGACTTATGGCTACACCTTC. It is translated as CASSHGTYGYTF. The rearrangement joins TRBV27 to TRBJ1-2; tentative D call: TRBD1 (5 bases). V dropped 5 bases and J dropped 5 bases, with 9 bases sitting between them. Germline values: CDR1 MNHEY, CDR2 SMNVEV (reference sequence). The CDR3 length is 12 residues.